These 13 T cell receptor beta chains share one sample of origin, sequenced in a study of cytomegalovirus exposure and HLA in healthy donors. The PCR used 60 Vbeta and 13 Jbeta primers. Using immunoSEQ multiplex PCR, the repertoire was profiled, and TCRdb retains in-frame clones only, with some absent. Of 120,000 to 150,000 clones in the sample, around 85% were seen once. Sequencing was carried out using PBMCs. These receptors came from a woman in her thirties in good health and CMV-seronegative.

This chain links TRBV7-8 with TRBJ2-3; 8 nucleotides align to TRBD2. The CDR3 covers 14 residues. With V trimmed by 5 bases and J by 4 bases, 5 bases remained unmatched. Germline CDR1 SGHVS, CDR2 FQNEAQ. The CDR3 reads CASSTLAVPDTQYF. The CDR3 region has the DNA TGTGCCAGCAGCACACTAGCGGTACCAGATACGCAGTATTTT.

J is TRBJ2-1 and V is TRBV7-6, with 9 bases aligning to TRBD2. There are 15 residues in the CDR3. Germline loops: CDR1 SGHVS, CDR2 FNYEAQ. Trimming took 2 bases from V and 6 from J; bases not matched to a gene: 5. The DNA of the CDR3 is TGTGCCAGCAGCTTATTAGCGGGAGAGGGCAATGAGCAGTTCTTC. Its protein product is CASSLLAGEGNEQFF.

The chain is built from TRBV23-1 and TRBJ1-3, with unresolved D. TRBV23-1 is an ORF for which the function is uncertain. The CDR3 covers 13 residues. Trimming removed 8 bases from V and 0 bases from J, with 8 bases in between. The CDR3 DNA is TGCGCCAGCTGGCACCTCTCTGGAAACACCATATATTTT. Translating gives CASWHLSGNTIYF.

The V call is TRBV7-3, the J call TRBJ2-2; TRBD2 matches 7 bases. V trimming: 4 bases; J trimming: 0 bases; junction bases outside the gene matches: 2. The CDR3 is made up of 15 amino acids. Looked up from germline, CDR1 is SGHTA and CDR2 is FQGTGA. CDR3: CASSSGTTNTGELFF. The CDR3 DNA sequence: TGTGCCAGCAGCTCTGGGACTACGAACACCGGGGAGCTGTTTTTT.

This clone was seen only once. This sequence joins TRBV6-6 and TRBJ1-4, with 7 positions matching TRBD1. The junction had 8 bases not matched to a gene; V was cut back by 6 bases and J by 4 bases. CDR1 and CDR2 from the germline V gene are MNHNY and SVGAGI (reference sequence). CDR3 size: 15 residues. DNA of the CDR3: TGTGCCAGCAGGGGGACAGCCGTTAGTAATGAAAAACTGTTTTTT. Its protein is CASRGTAVSNEKLFF.

This chain links TRBV7-9 with TRBJ2-7; 10 bases are shared with TRBD2. Germline V gene sequence: CDR1 SEHNR, CDR2 FQNEAQ (reference sequence). CDR3 length: 13 residues. After removal of 1 base from V and 9 bases from J, the junction contained 3 bases not matched to a gene. The CDR3 DNA reads TGTGCCAGCAGCTTAGTCAGCGGGAGGGGGCAGTACTTC. This translates into CASSLVSGRGQYF.

This chain connects TRBV27 to TRBJ1-1; possibly TRBD1 for D (6 bases). Trimming took off 5 bases at V and 0 bases at J, with 13 bases between the two ends. The CDR3 contains 15 residues. Germline CDR1 and CDR2: MNHEY and SMNVEV (reference sequence). CDR3: CASSAVTGMNTEAFF. The CDR3 coding sequence is TGTGCCAGCAGTGCCGTCACAGGGATGAACACTGAAGCTTTCTTT.

DNA for the CDR3: TGTGCCAGCAGTTTACAGGGGTCCGAGCAGTACTTC. Translated, it gives CASSLQGSEQYF. The chain links TRBV2 to TRBJ2-7; 7 nucleotides agree with TRBD1. Germline V lookup: CDR1 SNHLY, CDR2 FYNNEI. V shed 5 bases, J shed 6 bases, and the junction held 4 bases outside the gene matches. The CDR3 loop spans 12 amino acids.

V is TRBV27 and J is TRBJ2-7; TRBD2 is a possible D gene (6 bases). The CDR3 is made up of 14 amino acids. Trimming took off 6 bases at V and 1 base at J, with 13 bases between the two ends. Germline V gene data show CDR1 as MNHEY and CDR2 as SMNVEV (reference sequence). DNA of the CDR3: TGTGCCAGCAGATGGGCTGGGGGGTCCTACGAGCAGTACTTC. It translates to CASRWAGGSYEQYF.

The chain links TRBV27 to TRBJ2-2; 9 bases match TRBD1. The germline CDR1 and CDR2 sequences are MNHEY and SMNVEV (reference sequence). V was clipped by 6 bases and J by 5 bases; unmatched bases: 7. The CDR3 loop spans 15 amino acids. The CDR3 DNA is TGTGCCAGCAGATTAACAGGGGGCGATACCGGGGAGCTGTTTTTT. It specifies CASRLTGGDTGELFF.

The chain recombines TRBV29-1 with TRBJ1-1; tentatively, D is TRBD1 (5 bases). V shed 7 bases and J shed 1 base, with 13 bases lying between them. The CDR3 is 13 residues long. Germline CDR1 and CDR2: SQVTM and ANQGSEA. CDR3 protein: CSAQGIANTEAFF. The CDR3 DNA reads TGCAGCGCGCAGGGAATCGCGAACACTGAAGCTTTCTTT.

The rearrangement uses TRBV30 and TRBJ2-7, with 8 positions matching TRBD1. V trimming: 8 bases; J trimming: 4 bases; junction bases outside the gene matches: 7. Germline V gene data show CDR1 as GTSNPN and CDR2 as SVGIG (reference sequence). The CDR3 is 12 residues long. The CDR3 bases are TGTGCCCAGGGGCAGGGGGCATACGAGCAGTACTTC. This gives the protein CAQGQGAYEQYF. Full variable domain (outside the CDR3, taken from reference TRBV30 and TRBJ2-7): SQTIHQWPATLVQPVGSPLSLECTVEGTSNPNLYWYRQAAGRGLQLLFYSVGIGQISSEVPQNLSASRPQDRQFILSSKKLLLSDSGFYLCAQGQGAYEQYFGPGTRLTVT.

The chain links TRBV25-1 to TRBJ2-1; TRBD2 is a possible D gene (6 bases). The V gene lost 6 bases and the J gene lost 6 bases, with 12 bases spanning the gap. The V gene's germline CDR1 is MGHDK and CDR2 SYGVNS. The CDR3 runs 13 residues. In DNA, the CDR3 is TGTGCCAGCAGCAGTGCCGGGGGCAATGAGCAGTTCTTC. Translating it yields CASSSAGGNEQFF.